The 8 T cell receptor beta chains listed next were all sequenced from one sample in a study of blood T cells in healthy people across ages. Primers used in a second PCR of about 6 to 11 cycles were a sample-barcoded 5' primer and a J-beta primer mix. Using its own MiXCR run on the 5' RACE reads, TCRdb lists one record per CDR3 protein. The table includes more than 700,000 distinct CDR3 sequences, 46% detected once. Input material: blood. These receptors all come from a man older than 75 in good health.

The chain links TRBV2 to TRBJ2-7; D remains unclear. Germline CDR1 reads SNHLY; CDR2 reads FYNNEI. The CDR3 has 14 amino acids. Deletions cut 6 bases from V and 1 base from J, with 13 bases between. The CDR3 coding sequence is TGTGCCAGCAGGGAAAGGGCAGATTCCTACGAGCAGTACTTC. Translated, it gives CASRERADSYEQYF.

The CDR3 sequence is CASSYSGQGSEQFF. As DNA, the CDR3 is TGTGCCAGCAGTTACTCGGGACAGGGGAGTGAGCAGTTCTTC. V gene TRBV6-6 combines with J gene TRBJ2-1, with 10 positions matching TRBD1. Germline-derived CDR1 and CDR2 are MNHNY and SVGAGI (reference sequence). The CDR3 has 14 amino acids. The V and J ends lost 0 bases and 9 bases, in that order; junction bases with no gene match: 2.

This chain links TRBV11-2 with TRBJ2-7; 14 bases fit TRBD2. In germline, CDR1 is SGHAT, CDR2 FQNNGV. Trimming took 1 base from V and 0 from J; bases not matched to a gene: 14. This CDR3 comprises 21 residues. CDR3 sequence: CASSLGGGRTSGRTFSYEQYF. The CDR3 coding sequence is TGTGCCAGCAGCTTAGGGGGAGGGAGGACTAGCGGGAGGACCTTCTCCTACGAGCAGTACTTC.

The chain joins TRBV5-1 to TRBJ1-2; 10 bases are shared with TRBD1. The CDR3 has 14 amino acids. The ends lost 0 bases at V and 7 bases at J; junction bases unmatched: 3. In germline, CDR1 is SGHRS, CDR2 YFSETQ. The CDR3 here is CASSLGQGARGYTF. The CDR3 DNA follows: TGCGCCAGCAGCTTGGGACAGGGGGCGCGTGGCTACACCTTC.

This chain uses TRBV29-1 with TRBJ2-1; D may be TRBD2 (5 bases). Germline V gene data show CDR1 as SQVTM and CDR2 as ANQGSEA. The V end lost 0 bases, the J end lost 6 bases, and 12 bases lay between the germline ends. The CDR3 spans 14 residues. CDR3 sequence reads: CSVEERYGGNEQFF. DNA of the CDR3: TGCAGCGTTGAAGAGAGGTATGGAGGCAATGAGCAGTTCTTC.

Many counts were recorded for this clonotype. The chain is built from TRBV7-2 and TRBJ2-1, with 11 bases fitting TRBD2. The CDR3 extends over 19 amino acids. V was clipped by 5 bases and J by 8 bases; unmatched bases: 20. CDR1 is SGHTA, CDR2 FQGNSA, per germline. Here the CDR3 reads CASSLTSPTTSGKLDEQFF. The CDR3 bases are TGTGCCAGCAGCCTCACTTCACCAACGACTAGCGGGAAATTGGATGAGCAGTTCTTC. The full variable domain, with the rest looked up from reference TRBV7-2 and TRBJ2-1, is GAGVSQSPSNKVTEKGKDVELRCDPISGHTALYWYRQSLGQGLEFLIYFQGNSAPDKSGLPSDRFSAERTGGSVSTLTIQRTQQEDSAVYLCASSLTSPTTSGKLDEQFFGPGTRLTVL.

This clonotype has just a few counts. J is TRBJ1-4 and V is TRBV7-2; 8 bases are a match to TRBD1. The CDR3 has 14 residues. Germline loops: CDR1 SGHTA, CDR2 FQGNSA. J gave up 10 bases and V 2 bases, and 6 bases lay outside the gene matches. CDR3 region: CASSLLAGGGKLFF. CDR3 DNA sequence: TGTGCCAGCAGCTTACTGGCAGGGGGCGGAAAACTGTTTTTT.

This clonotype has more than one count but fewer than ten. The chain uses TRBV14 and TRBJ1-1; no clear D gene. Germline V gene sequence: CDR1 SGHDN, CDR2 FVKESK. This CDR3 is 13 amino acids long. Between the trimmed V and J ends, which lost 2 bases and 4 bases, there was a span of 8 bases. CDR3 sequence: CASSQSTRTEAFF. The CDR3 bases are TGTGCCAGCAGCCAATCTACACGCACTGAAGCTTTCTTT.